This T cell receptor (beta chain) was identified during a study of T cell repertoires in cytomegalovirus infection. Study as a whole: Recently identified HLA-C-restricted CMV epitopes and well-studied HLA-B-restricted CMV epitopes were used by the study. It can be stated that public TCR beta signatures indicated CMV infection as well as a matching HLA type. Broader study findings: There were HLA-C-restricted CMV-specific TCR beta clonotypes dominating the ex vivo response. Identification of carriers of CMV plus the relevant HLA was performed using cumulative public TCR beta family frequency.

Concerning this clonotype itself: Its antigen is not known.

The CDR3 covers 14 residues. Germline V gene data show CDR1 as ENHRY and CDR2 as SYGVKD. V trimming: 3 bases; J trimming: 5 bases; junction bases outside the gene matches: 4. TCRdb reanalysed the reads using MiXCR and keeps one entry per CDR3 protein. The table has about 770,000 distinct CDR3 sequences, about 27% seen once. This chain connects TRBV10-3 to TRBJ2-5, with 9 bases matching TRBD2. The sample in question was cultured CD8+ T cells from PBMCs, obtained from culture after CMV antigen stimulation. The receptor was derived from a human donor in good health (CMV status not recorded). Some clones in this sample may be carry-over from other donors' samples. The CDR3 bases are TGTGCCATCAGTGACAGGAGCGGGGGGGAGACCCAGTACTTC. Amino acid sequence: CAISDRSGGETQYF.